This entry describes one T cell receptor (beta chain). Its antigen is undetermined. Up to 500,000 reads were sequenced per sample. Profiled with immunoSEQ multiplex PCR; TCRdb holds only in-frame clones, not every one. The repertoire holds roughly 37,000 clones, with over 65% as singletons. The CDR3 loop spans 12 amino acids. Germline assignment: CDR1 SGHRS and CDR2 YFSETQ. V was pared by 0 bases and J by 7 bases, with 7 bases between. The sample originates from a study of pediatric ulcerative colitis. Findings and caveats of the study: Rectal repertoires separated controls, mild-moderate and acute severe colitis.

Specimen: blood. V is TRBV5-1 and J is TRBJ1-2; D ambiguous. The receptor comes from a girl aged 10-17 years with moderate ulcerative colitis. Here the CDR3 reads CASSLDGSGYTF. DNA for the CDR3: TGCGCCAGCAGCTTGGACGGTAGTGGCTACACCTTC.